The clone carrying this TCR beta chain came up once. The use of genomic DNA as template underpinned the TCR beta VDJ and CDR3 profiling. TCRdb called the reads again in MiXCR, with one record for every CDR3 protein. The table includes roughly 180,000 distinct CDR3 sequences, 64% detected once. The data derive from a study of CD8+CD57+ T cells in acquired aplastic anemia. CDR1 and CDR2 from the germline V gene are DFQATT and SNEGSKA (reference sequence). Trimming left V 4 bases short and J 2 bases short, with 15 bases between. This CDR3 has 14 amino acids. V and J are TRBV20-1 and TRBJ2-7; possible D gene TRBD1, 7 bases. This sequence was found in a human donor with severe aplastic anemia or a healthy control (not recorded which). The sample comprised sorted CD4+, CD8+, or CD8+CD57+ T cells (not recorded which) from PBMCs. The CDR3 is CSAIQGGVAYEQYF. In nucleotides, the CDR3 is TGCAGTGCTATTCAGGGGGGTGTCGCCTACGAGCAGTACTTC.